The sequence of this T cell receptor (beta chain) was determined in a study of shared T cell receptors in the human thymus. Sequenced by immunoSEQ multiplex PCR; TCRdb stores in-frame clones only, minus some. The sample includes about 660,000 clones, 87% of them seen just once. The CDR3 loop spans 14 amino acids. V dropped 6 bases and J dropped 10 bases, with 17 bases sitting between them. These data also featured in a second study, about human thymus T cells.

The chain combines TRBV5-3 with TRBJ1-6; a weak D match, TRBD1 (5 bases). TRBV5-3 is an open reading frame whose function is uncertain. The clonotype comes from a boy under two years old with a congenital heart defect. Input material: thymocytes. The CDR3 spells CARTRTSRRSPLHF. The CDR3 DNA is TGTGCCAGAACCCGGACATCCCGGAGATCACCCCTCCACTTT.